Each of the 22 T cell receptor beta chains below was sequenced from the same sample in a study of blood T cell repertoires in COVID-19. Sequencing used immunoSEQ multiplex PCR; TCRdb keeps in-frame clones, though not all of them. The sample includes 150,000 to 200,000 clones, approximately 78% of them seen just once. What was sequenced was peripheral blood. These receptors were obtained from a human donor in a cohort sampled during active COVID-19.

The chain's CDR3 is CASSLEGRAGSTDTQYF. The CDR3 DNA sequence: TGTGCCAGCAGCTTAGAAGGTCGGGCAGGGAGCACAGATACGCAGTATTTT. This sequence joins TRBV7-9 and TRBJ2-3, with D perhaps TRBD1 (5 bases). This CDR3 spans 17 amino acids. CDR1 SEHNR and CDR2 FQNEAQ come from the germline V gene (reference sequence). V was pared by 1 base and J by 0 bases, with 14 bases between.

This chain joins TRBV6-1 and TRBJ2-7; no reliable D call. Trimming took off 1 base at V and 1 base at J, with 11 bases between the two ends. The CDR3 runs to 15 residues. CDR1 is MNHNS and CDR2 is SASEGT in the germline V gene. Here the CDR3 DNA reads TGTGCCAGCAGTGAAGGTCCAGTCCCTTCCTACGAGCAGTACTTC. Amino acids: CASSEGPVPSYEQYF.

The chain is built from TRBV2 and TRBJ2-1, with D possibly being TRBD2 (7 bases). Germline V gene lookup returns CDR1 SNHLY and CDR2 FYNNEI. Trimming pared 4 bases from V and 14 bases from J, leaving 12 bases between. The length of the CDR3 is 11 residues. CDR3 sequence (DNA): TGTGCCAGCAGTGTGGGGGGGGCTGAGTTCTTC. This sequence encodes CASSVGGAEFF.

In its sample, this clone was seen many times. The chain recombines TRBV30 with TRBJ1-2; D may be TRBD1 (5 bases). Germline loops: CDR1 GTSNPN, CDR2 SVGIG (reference sequence). The CDR3 contains 14 residues. Trimming left V 2 bases short and J 0 bases short, with 10 bases between. The CDR3 bases are TGTGCCTGGAGTATGACAGTAGCTAACTATGGCTACACCTTC. Its protein is CAWSMTVANYGYTF.

This clone was seen a single time. V is TRBV3-1 (or the pseudogene TRBV3-2) and J is TRBJ2-1, with 9 bases aligning to TRBD2. The V gene end was trimmed by 0 bases and the J gene end by 9 bases; junction bases not matched to a gene: 12. Germline values: CDR1 LGHDT, CDR2 YNNKEL (reference sequence). The CDR3 covers 17 residues. The CDR3 loop reads CASSQDGLALTTGEQFF. The CDR3 DNA follows: TGTGCCAGCAGCCAAGACGGACTAGCGCTAACGACGGGTGAGCAGTTCTTC.

The J gene is TRBJ2-5, the V gene TRBV3-1 (or the pseudogene TRBV3-2), with D possibly TRBD2 on 6 matching bases. There are 12 residues in the CDR3. Germline values: CDR1 LGHDT, CDR2 YNNKEL (reference sequence). V lost 6 bases, J lost 4 bases, and 9 bases lay in between. In DNA form, the CDR3 reads TGTGCCAGCAGGGCGGGAAGAGAGACCCAGTACTTC. Protein product: CASRAGRETQYF.

The chain employs TRBV28 and TRBJ2-7, with a weak D call TRBD1 (5 bases). The CDR3 contains 14 residues. The V gene lost 3 bases and the J gene lost 5 bases, with 14 bases spanning the gap. The V gene's germline CDR1 is MDHEN and CDR2 SYDVKM. The CDR3 reads CASSFSQGSHEQYF. The CDR3 DNA reads TGTGCCAGCAGTTTCTCGCAGGGATCCCACGAGCAGTACTTC.

The chain couples TRBV29-1 to TRBJ2-3; D remains unclear. CDR1 and CDR2 from the germline V gene are SQVTM and ANQGSEA. This CDR3 region has 12 residues. Trimming removed 2 bases from V and 0 bases from J, with 3 bases in between. The CDR3 spells CSVELSTDTQYF. CDR3 nucleotides: TGCAGCGTTGAACTTAGCACAGATACGCAGTATTTT.

V is TRBV2 and J is TRBJ2-7, with 7 bases matching TRBD1. Germline V gives CDR1 SNHLY, CDR2 FYNNEI. Losses at the gene ends were 10 bases for V and 3 bases for J; bases not matched to a gene: 9. This CDR3 region has 13 residues. The CDR3 DNA reads TGTGCCACCTCAGGACAGGACTTCTACGAGCAGTACTTC. Translated: CATSGQDFYEQYF.

This clone was seen only a few times. This rearrangement joins TRBV24-1 to TRBJ2-7, with D perhaps TRBD2 (5 bases). This CDR3 spans 15 amino acids. Germline V gene sequence: CDR1 KGHDR, CDR2 SFDVKD. V lost 5 bases, J lost 3 bases, and 16 bases lay in between. Written as DNA, the CDR3 is TGTGCCACCAGTGGGTTAGGACGGGCGGGCTACGAGCAGTACTTC. This translates into CATSGLGRAGYEQYF.

V and J are TRBV19 and TRBJ2-7, with 8 bases identical to TRBD2. The CDR3 totals 14 residues. The germline V gene has CDR1 LNHDA and CDR2 SQIVND (reference sequence). V gave up 3 bases and J gave up 7 bases; unmatched junction bases: 8. The CDR3 DNA sequence: TGTGCCAGTAGTATCGGAGGACTAGCTAGGGAGCAGTACTTC. Translation: CASSIGGLAREQYF.

The V gene is TRBV2, the J gene TRBJ1-2; 7 bases align to TRBD1. The CDR3 loop spans 15 amino acids. Germline V gives CDR1 SNHLY, CDR2 FYNNEI. J was trimmed by 4 bases and V by 8 bases; bases with no gene match: 13. CDR3 nucleotides: TGTGCCAGCTCTGGGGCCCGGGACAGCCTCTATGGCTACACCTTC. This sequence encodes CASSGARDSLYGYTF.

The J gene is TRBJ1-6, the V gene TRBV7-3, with D hard to call. The V end was cut by 2 bases, the J end by 8 bases, with 10 bases between. Looked up from germline, CDR1 is SGHTA and CDR2 is FQGTGA. The CDR3 totals 14 residues. CDR3 bases: TGTGCCAGCAGCTTAGGGCGCGCTTATTCACCCCTCCACTTT. Translated, it gives CASSLGRAYSPLHF. Based on the CDR3 plus reference TRBV7-3 and TRBJ1-6, the full variable domain is GAGVSQTPSNKVTEKGKYVELRCDPISGHTALYWYRQSLGQGPEFLIYFQGTGAADDSGLPNDRFFAVRPEGSVSTLKIQRTERGDSAVYLCASSLGRAYSPLHFGNGTRLTVT.

The chain joins TRBV18 to TRBJ2-6; D perhaps matches TRBD1 (5 bases). Germline V CDR1 and CDR2: KGHSH, LQKENI. The CDR3 length is 18 residues. Trimming stripped 2 bases from V and 2 bases from J, with 16 bases between. CDR3 bases: TGTGCCAGCTCACCAAGTCAGGCAGGGCAACCTGGGGCCAACGTCCTGACTTTC. Its translation: CASSPSQAGQPGANVLTF.

There are a few counts of this clone. The chain employs TRBV11-2 and TRBJ1-2; D gene uncertain. V was clipped by 4 bases and J by 3 bases, with 15 bases between them. Germline values: CDR1 SGHAT, CDR2 FQNNGV. The CDR3 runs to 15 residues. CDR3 nucleotides: TGTGCCAGCAGCTCCGGACTGACGGTGGACTATGGCTACACCTTC. This sequence encodes CASSSGLTVDYGYTF.

V and J are TRBV30 and TRBJ1-6; no clear D. Trimming removed 0 bases at V and 7 bases at J, with 16 bases between. CDR1 is GTSNPN, CDR2 SVGIG, per germline (reference sequence). CDR3 length: 16 residues. CDR3 region: CAWSVRGRTDNSPLHF. Written as DNA, the CDR3 is TGTGCCTGGAGTGTACGAGGGAGGACCGACAATTCACCCCTCCACTTT.

The rearrangement uses TRBV5-1 and TRBJ2-3, with D perhaps matching TRBD1 (6 bases). From germline, CDR1 is SGHRS and CDR2 YFSETQ. V was shortened by 2 bases and J by 2 bases, with 12 bases between the two germline ends. The length of the CDR3 is 15 residues. CDR3 sequence: CASSFQGSYTDTQYF. The CDR3 region has the DNA TGCGCCAGCAGCTTCCAGGGGTCCTACACAGATACGCAGTATTTT.

V usage is TRBV28 and J usage is TRBJ2-5, with TRBD2 as a possible D gene (5 bases). The germline V gene has CDR1 MDHEN and CDR2 SYDVKM. The CDR3 runs 11 residues. The germline V and J ends were trimmed by 5 bases and 8 bases, with 9 bases remaining between them. The CDR3 region is CASSPGLTQYF. The DNA for the CDR3 is TGTGCCAGCAGTCCGGGGTTAACCCAGTACTTC.

The chain has TRBV5-5 and TRBJ2-1; D perhaps matches TRBD2 (5 bases). The V gene lost 1 base and the J gene lost 10 bases, with 12 bases spanning the gap. Germline values: CDR1 SGHKS, CDR2 YYEKEE (reference sequence). There are 13 residues in the CDR3. CDR3 DNA: TGTGCCAGCAGCTTGCTGGAGGTGGGGGAGCAGTTCTTC. Translating gives CASSLLEVGEQFF.

The V and J genes are TRBV7-8 and TRBJ1-1; unclear D gene. CDR1 is SGHVS and CDR2 is FQNEAQ in the germline V gene. The CDR3 spans 13 residues. V was trimmed by 7 bases and J by 6 bases, leaving 15 bases between them. The chain's CDR3 is CASKPFEASEAFF. The CDR3 DNA reads TGTGCCAGCAAACCCTTCGAGGCCTCTGAAGCTTTCTTT.

As concerns this clone: Other DNA sequences within the sample encode an identical CDR3. This chain uses TRBV7-9 with TRBJ2-7, with 7 bases identical to TRBD1. Germline CDR1 and CDR2: SEHNR and FQNEAQ (reference sequence). The length of the CDR3 is 12 residues. Trimming removed 5 bases from V and 4 bases from J; junction bases left unmatched: 2. The CDR3 bases are TGTGCCAGCAGCCCGACAGGGTACGAGCAGTACTTC. Translating gives CASSPTGYEQYF.

The chain employs TRBV19 and TRBJ2-1; 9 nucleotides align to TRBD1. V shed 4 bases and J 2 bases; nucleotides not matched to a gene: 6. Looked up from germline, CDR1 is LNHDA and CDR2 is SQIVND (reference sequence). CDR3 size: 16 residues. The CDR3 sequence: CASSTTDRGAYNEQFF. Here the CDR3 DNA reads TGTGCCAGTAGTACCACGGACAGGGGCGCCTACAATGAGCAGTTCTTC.